This T cell receptor beta chain was captured in a study of Graves' ophthalmopathy and Graves' hyperthyroidism. Study results and caveats: Ophthalmopathy progression was predicted with under 71% sensitivity and approximately 72% specificity. A 13-signature model separated ophthalmopathy from stable hyperthyroidism, almost 90% sensitivity, around 81% specificity.

Ophthalmopathic donors had moderate-to-severe activity, CAS ≥3 and NOSPECS ≥4, with disease that had lasted under 3 months. Pregnant or lactating patients and those with other autoimmune diseases or uncontrolled infections were excluded. This clonotype was detected ten times or more. What it binds is not known. RNA transcripts were the template, and TCR beta CDR3 regions were amplified from them. RT-PCR in the first round used HTBI primers; a second-round multiplex PCR followed. TCRdb passed the multiplex PCR reads through MiXCR, listing each CDR3 protein once. The sample holds about 220,000 distinct CDR3 sequences, around a fifth seen once. Trimming took 3 bases from V and 4 from J, leaving 9 bases between them. This CDR3 is built from 13 residues.

The sequencing sample was made of peripheral blood. The TCR comes from a woman aged 45-60 years with Graves' ophthalmopathy. J is TRBJ1-1 and V is TRBV12-3 or TRBV12-4; D gene ambiguous. The CDR3 loop is CASSFFRGTEAFF. The CDR3 region has the DNA TGTGCCAGCAGTTTTTTTCGGGGCACTGAAGCTTTCTTT.